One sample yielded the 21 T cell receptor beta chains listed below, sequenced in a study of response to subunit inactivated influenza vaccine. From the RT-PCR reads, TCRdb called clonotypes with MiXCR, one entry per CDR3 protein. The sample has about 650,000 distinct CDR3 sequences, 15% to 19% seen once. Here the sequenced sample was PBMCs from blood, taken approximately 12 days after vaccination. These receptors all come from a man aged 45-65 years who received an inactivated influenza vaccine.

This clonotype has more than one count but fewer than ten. CDR3: CATSDPQRGGRNEQFF. CDR3 nucleotides: TGTGCCACCAGTGATCCCCAGCGGGGGGGCCGCAATGAGCAGTTCTTC. V is TRBV24-1 and J is TRBJ2-1, with 10 bases aligning to TRBD2. The length of the CDR3 is 16 residues. CDR1 is KGHDR, CDR2 SFDVKD, per germline. The J segment lost 6 bases and the V segment lost 3 bases, leaving 7 bases of the junction unmatched.

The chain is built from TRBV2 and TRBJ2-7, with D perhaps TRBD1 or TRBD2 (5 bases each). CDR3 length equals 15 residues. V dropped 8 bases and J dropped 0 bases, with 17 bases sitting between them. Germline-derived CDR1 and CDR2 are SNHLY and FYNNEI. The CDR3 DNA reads TGTGCCAGCGATGTACCGGGACGGAGCTCCTACGAGCAGTACTTC. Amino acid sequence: CASDVPGRSSYEQYF.

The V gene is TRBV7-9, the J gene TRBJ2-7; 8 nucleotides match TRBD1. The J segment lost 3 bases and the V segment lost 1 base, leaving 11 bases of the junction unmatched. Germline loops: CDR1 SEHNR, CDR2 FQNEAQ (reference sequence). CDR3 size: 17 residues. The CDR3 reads CASSLDGTGPTDYEQYF. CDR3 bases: TGTGCCAGCAGCTTAGACGGGACAGGCCCTACCGACTACGAGCAGTACTTC.

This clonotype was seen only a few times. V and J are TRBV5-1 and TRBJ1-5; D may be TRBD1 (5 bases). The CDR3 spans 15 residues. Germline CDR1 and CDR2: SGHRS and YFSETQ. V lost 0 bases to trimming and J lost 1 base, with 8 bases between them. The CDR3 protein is CASSLDTGSNQPQHF. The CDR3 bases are TGCGCCAGCAGCTTGGATACAGGAAGCAATCAGCCCCAGCATTTT.

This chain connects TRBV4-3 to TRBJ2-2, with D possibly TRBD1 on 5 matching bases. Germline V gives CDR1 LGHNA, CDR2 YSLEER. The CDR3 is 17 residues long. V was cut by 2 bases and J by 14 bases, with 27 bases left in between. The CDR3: CASSQPGRAYTRRGLFF. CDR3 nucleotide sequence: TGCGCCAGCAGCCAACCAGGCAGGGCATACACCCGTAGGGGTCTGTTTTTT.

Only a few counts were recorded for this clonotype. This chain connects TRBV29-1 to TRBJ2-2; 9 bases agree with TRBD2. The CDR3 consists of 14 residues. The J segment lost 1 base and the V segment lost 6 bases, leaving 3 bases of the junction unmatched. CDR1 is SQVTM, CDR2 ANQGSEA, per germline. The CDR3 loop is CSVALAGNTGELFF. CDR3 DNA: TGCAGCGTGGCACTAGCGGGGAACACCGGGGAGCTGTTTTTT.

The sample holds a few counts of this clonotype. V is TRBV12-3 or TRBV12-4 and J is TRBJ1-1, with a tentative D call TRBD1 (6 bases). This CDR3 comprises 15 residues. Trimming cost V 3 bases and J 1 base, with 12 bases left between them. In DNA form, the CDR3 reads TGTGCCAGCAGTTTTACGGACAGCCCGAACACTGAAGCTTTCTTT. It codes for CASSFTDSPNTEAFF.

The CDR3 nucleotides are TGTGCCAGCAGCCATGTAGGAACCTACGAGCAGTACTTC. This gives the protein CASSHVGTYEQYF. The chain joins TRBV3-1 to TRBJ2-7; the D is unclear. Trimming shortened V by 3 bases and J by 2 bases, and 8 bases separated the two germline ends. This CDR3 has 13 residues. The germline V gene has CDR1 LGHDT and CDR2 YNNKEL (reference sequence).

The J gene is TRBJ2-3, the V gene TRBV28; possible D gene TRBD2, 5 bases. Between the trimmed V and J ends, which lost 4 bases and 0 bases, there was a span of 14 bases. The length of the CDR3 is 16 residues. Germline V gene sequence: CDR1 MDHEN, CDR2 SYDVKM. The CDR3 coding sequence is TGTGCCAGCAGTTCCTCGAGCGGACGAAGCACAGATACGCAGTATTTT. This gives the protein CASSSSSGRSTDTQYF. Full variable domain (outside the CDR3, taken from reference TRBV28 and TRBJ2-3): DVKVTQSSRYLVKRTGEKVFLECVQDMDHENMFWYRQDPGLGLRLIYFSYDVKMKEKGDIPEGYSVSREKKERFSLILESASTNQTSMYLCASSSSSGRSTDTQYFGPGTRLTVL.

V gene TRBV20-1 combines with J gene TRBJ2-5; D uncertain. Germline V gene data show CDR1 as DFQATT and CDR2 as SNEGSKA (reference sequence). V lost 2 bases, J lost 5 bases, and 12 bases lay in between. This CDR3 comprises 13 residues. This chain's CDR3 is CSARSPVSETQYF. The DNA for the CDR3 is TGCAGTGCTAGATCCCCGGTATCTGAGACCCAGTACTTC.

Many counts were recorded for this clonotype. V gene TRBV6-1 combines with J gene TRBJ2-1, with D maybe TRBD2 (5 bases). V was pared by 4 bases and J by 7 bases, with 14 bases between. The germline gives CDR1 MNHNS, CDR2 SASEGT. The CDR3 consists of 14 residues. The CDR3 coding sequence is TGTGCCAGCAGTGTTTTGGACGGCGGGAATGAGCAGTTCTTC. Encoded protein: CASSVLDGGNEQFF.

Here the CDR3 DNA reads TGTGCCAGCAGCTTAGCGAAAGGGATGACTGGAAACACCATATATTTT. This encodes CASSLAKGMTGNTIYF. The chain joins TRBV7-2 to TRBJ1-3, with D unresolved. V was pared by 0 bases and J by 2 bases, with 11 bases between. CDR1 is SGHTA and CDR2 is FQGNSA in the germline V gene. The length of the CDR3 is 16 residues.

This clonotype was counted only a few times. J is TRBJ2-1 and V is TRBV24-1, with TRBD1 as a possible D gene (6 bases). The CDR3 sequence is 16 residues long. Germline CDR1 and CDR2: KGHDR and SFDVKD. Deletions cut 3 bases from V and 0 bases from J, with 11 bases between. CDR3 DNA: TGTGCCACCAGTGATCGGGACACGAGCTCCTACAATGAGCAGTTCTTC. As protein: CATSDRDTSSYNEQFF.

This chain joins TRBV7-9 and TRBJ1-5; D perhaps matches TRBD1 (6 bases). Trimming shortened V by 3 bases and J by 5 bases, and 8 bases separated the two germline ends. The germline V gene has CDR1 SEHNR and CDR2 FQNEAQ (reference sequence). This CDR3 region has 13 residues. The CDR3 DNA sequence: TGTGCCAGCAGCTTCGCAGGGGATCAGCCCCAGCATTTT. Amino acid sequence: CASSFAGDQPQHF.

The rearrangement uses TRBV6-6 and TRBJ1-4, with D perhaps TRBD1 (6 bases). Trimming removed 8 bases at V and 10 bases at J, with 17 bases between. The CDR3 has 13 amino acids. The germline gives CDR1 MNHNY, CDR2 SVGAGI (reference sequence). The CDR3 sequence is CASFEGGAGKLFF. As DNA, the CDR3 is TGTGCCAGCTTCGAGGGGGGCGCAGGAAAACTGTTTTTT.

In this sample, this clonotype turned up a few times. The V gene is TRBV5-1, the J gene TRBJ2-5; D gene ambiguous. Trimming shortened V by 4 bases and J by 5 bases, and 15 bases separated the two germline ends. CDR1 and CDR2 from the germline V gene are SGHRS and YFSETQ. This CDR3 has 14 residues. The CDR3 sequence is CASSAPGRTETQYF. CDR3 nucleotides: TGCGCCAGCAGCGCGCCGGGTCGTACGGAGACCCAGTACTTC. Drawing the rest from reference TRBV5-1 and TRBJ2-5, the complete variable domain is KAGVTQTPRYLIKTRGQQVTLSCSPISGHRSVSWYQQTPGQGLQFLFEYFSETQRNKGNFPGRFSGRQFSNSRSEMNVSTLELGDSALYLCASSAPGRTETQYFGPGTRLLVL.

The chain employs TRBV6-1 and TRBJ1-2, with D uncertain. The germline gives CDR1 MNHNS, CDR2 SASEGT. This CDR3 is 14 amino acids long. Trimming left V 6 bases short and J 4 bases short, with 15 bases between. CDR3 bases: TGTGCCAGCAGACCCGGATCAGGAAGCTATGGCTACACCTTC. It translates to CASRPGSGSYGYTF.

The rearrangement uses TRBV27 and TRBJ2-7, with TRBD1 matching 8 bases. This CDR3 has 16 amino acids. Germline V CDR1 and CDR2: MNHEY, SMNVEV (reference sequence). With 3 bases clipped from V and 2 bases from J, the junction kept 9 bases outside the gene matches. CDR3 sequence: CASSLSTGVRTYEQYF. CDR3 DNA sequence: TGTGCCAGCAGTTTGTCGACAGGGGTAAGGACCTACGAGCAGTACTTC.

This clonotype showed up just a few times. DNA for the CDR3: TGTGCCAGCAGCCAAGCGGGTGATGAAAAACTGTTTTTT. Translating it yields CASSQAGDEKLFF. The V and J genes are TRBV4-2 and TRBJ1-4; D gene uncertain. The CDR3 length is 13 residues. Germline CDR1 is LGHNA and CDR2 is YNFKEQ. V lost 1 base, J lost 6 bases, and 6 bases lay in between.

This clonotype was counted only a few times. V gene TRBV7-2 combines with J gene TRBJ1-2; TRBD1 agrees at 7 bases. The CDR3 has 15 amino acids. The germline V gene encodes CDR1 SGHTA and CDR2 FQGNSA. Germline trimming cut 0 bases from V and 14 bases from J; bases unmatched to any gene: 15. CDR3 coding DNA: TGTGCCAGCAGCTTAGCGCAGGGACAGACACCAACGGGGACCTTC. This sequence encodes CASSLAQGQTPTGTF. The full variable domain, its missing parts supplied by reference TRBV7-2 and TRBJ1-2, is GAGVSQSPSNKVTEKGKDVELRCDPISGHTALYWYRQSLGQGLEFLIYFQGNSAPDKSGLPSDRFSAERTGGSVSTLTIQRTQQEDSAVYLCASSLAQGQTPTGTFGSGTRLTVV.

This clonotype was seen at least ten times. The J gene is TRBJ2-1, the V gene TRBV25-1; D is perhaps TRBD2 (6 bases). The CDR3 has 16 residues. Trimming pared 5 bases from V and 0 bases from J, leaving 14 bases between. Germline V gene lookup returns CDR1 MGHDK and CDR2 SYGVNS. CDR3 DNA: TGTGCCAGCAGTACGGCGGGCGGGGCCTCCTACAATGAGCAGTTCTTC. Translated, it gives CASSTAGGASYNEQFF.